The 20 T cell receptor beta chains presented below share a single source sample, sequenced in a study of blood T cell repertoires in COVID-19. Generated by immunoSEQ multiplex PCR, the TCRdb table keeps only in-frame clones and is missing some. The repertoire includes 200,000 to 250,000 clones, around 80% of them detected once, and 20% sits in the top ten. The sequenced sample consisted of peripheral blood. Receptor source: a man aged 30 to 45 with active or convalescent COVID-19.

This chain connects TRBV5-1 to TRBJ2-7, with D tentatively TRBD1 (6 bases). The CDR3 loop spans 13 amino acids. The germline V and J ends were trimmed by 2 bases and 2 bases, with 8 bases remaining between them. Germline V gene sequence: CDR1 SGHRS, CDR2 YFSETQ. The CDR3 nucleotides are TGCGCCAGCAGCTTACCAGGGGCCTACGAGCAGTACTTC. Amino acids: CASSLPGAYEQYF.

The genes are TRBV18 and TRBJ2-3; no definite D call. Per the germline V gene, CDR1 is KGHSH and CDR2 is LQKENI. This CDR3 has 13 residues. The ends were cut back, 5 bases at V and 8 bases at J, with 14 bases in the middle. CDR3 residues: CASSAFLESTQYF. The CDR3 DNA sequence: TGTGCCAGCTCAGCCTTCCTAGAATCTACGCAGTATTTT.

The V call is TRBV9, the J call TRBJ2-2; 10 bases fit TRBD1. The CDR3 sequence is 15 residues long. The germline gives CDR1 SGDLS, CDR2 YYNGEE. J was trimmed by 6 bases and V by 4 bases; bases with no gene match: 6. The CDR3 DNA sequence: TGTGCCAGCAGCATCCGGACAGGGGGTTCCGGGGAGCTGTTTTTT. This encodes CASSIRTGGSGELFF.

CDR3 in DNA: TGTGCCAGCAGGCGTACAGGGGTGCTTAACTATGGCTACACCTTC. Protein sequence: CASRRTGVLNYGYTF. The chain recombines TRBV28 with TRBJ1-2; 7 bases are a match to TRBD1. This CDR3 has 15 amino acids. Germline V CDR1 and CDR2: MDHEN, SYDVKM. Trimming removed 6 bases from V and 1 base from J; junction bases left unmatched: 8.

The gene calls are TRBV6-2 or TRBV6-3 and TRBJ1-2; D possibly corresponds to TRBD1 (6 bases). The V and J ends lost 5 bases and 4 bases respectively, with 23 bases between them. The CDR3 totals 17 residues. Looked up from germline, CDR1 is MNHEY and CDR2 is SVGEGT. The CDR3 nucleotides read TGTGCCAGCAGTGGCGCCAGGGGCGGAAGTTGGCCCTATGGCTACACCTTC. This codes for CASSGARGGSWPYGYTF.

The gene calls are TRBV6-5 and TRBJ1-2; 8 nucleotides match TRBD1. The CDR3 consists of 16 residues. V shed 4 bases, J shed 7 bases, and the junction held 14 bases outside the gene matches. Germline V lookup: CDR1 MNHEY, CDR2 SVGAGI. The CDR3 loop is CASSSHPRGQVGGYTF. CDR3 nucleotide sequence: TGTGCCAGCAGTTCCCACCCGAGGGGACAGGTTGGTGGCTACACCTTC.

The chain carries TRBV5-1 and TRBJ1-2; 9 nucleotides match TRBD1. Trimming cost V 1 base and J 6 bases; bases outside gene matches: 10. This CDR3 comprises 16 residues. Germline V CDR1 and CDR2: SGHRS, YFSETQ. The CDR3 protein is CASSLTPRDRANGYTF. The CDR3 nucleotides are TGCGCCAGCAGCTTGACACCCCGGGACAGGGCGAATGGCTACACCTTC.

In nucleotides, the CDR3 is TGTGCCAGCAGCCGGAGTCGGATATCACCCCTCCACTTT. Amino acids: CASSRSRISPLHF. This chain uses TRBV11-2 with TRBJ1-6; D is unclear. CDR3 length: 13 amino acids. The V end was cut by 5 bases, the J end by 10 bases, with 12 bases between. The V gene's germline CDR1 is SGHAT and CDR2 FQNNGV. Based on the CDR3 plus reference TRBV11-2 and TRBJ1-6, the full variable domain is EAGVAQSPRYKIIEKRQSVAFWCNPISGHATLYWYQQILGQGPKLLIQFQNNGVVDDSQLPKDRFSAERLKGVDSTLKIQPAKLEDSAVYLCASSRSRISPLHFGNGTRLTVT.

The count of this clone is one. This chain joins TRBV7-9 and TRBJ1-2, with TRBD1 matching over 8 bases. There are 14 residues in the CDR3. CDR1 is SEHNR and CDR2 is FQNEAQ in the germline V gene (reference sequence). J was trimmed by 7 bases and V by 5 bases; bases with no gene match: 9. The CDR3 here is CASSPLDRGPGYTF. CDR3 DNA sequence: TGTGCCAGCAGCCCCCTTGACAGGGGCCCTGGCTACACCTTC.

The chain couples TRBV6-2 or TRBV6-3 to TRBJ2-7, with 13 bases that match TRBD2. V shed 3 bases, J shed 3 bases, and the junction held 14 bases outside the gene matches. CDR3 length: 19 amino acids. Germline V gene data show CDR1 as MNHEY and CDR2 as SVGEGT. The CDR3 sequence is CASSYEVGLAGFWGYEQYF. The CDR3 region has the DNA TGTGCCAGCAGTTATGAAGTGGGACTAGCGGGGTTCTGGGGCTACGAGCAGTACTTC.

The chain couples TRBV28 to TRBJ1-6, with 7 bases that match TRBD1. Germline loops: CDR1 MDHEN, CDR2 SYDVKM. The V segment lost 5 bases and the J segment 7 bases; nucleotides outside the gene matches: 14. The CDR3 extends over 17 amino acids. This chain's CDR3 is CASSLPGRDRKNSPLHF. The CDR3 bases are TGTGCCAGCAGTCTCCCAGGCCGGGACAGAAAGAATTCACCCCTCCACTTT.

The chain uses TRBV3-1 (or the pseudogene TRBV3-2) and TRBJ1-1; D possibly corresponds to TRBD1 (6 bases). Germline CDR1 and CDR2: LGHDT and YNNKEL (reference sequence). V lost 2 bases and J lost 6, with 10 bases in between. This CDR3 contains 13 residues. CDR3 coding DNA: TGTGCCAGCAGCCAACAGGGGTGGGCTGAAGCTTTCTTT. Translating gives CASSQQGWAEAFF.

The chain employs TRBV19 and TRBJ1-1, with D possibly matching TRBD1 (6 bases). V lost 3 bases and J lost 0, with 14 bases in between. The germline V gene has CDR1 LNHDA and CDR2 SQIVND (reference sequence). There are 16 residues in the CDR3. CDR3 amino acids: CASSIQGRGVNTEAFF. CDR3 sequence (DNA): TGTGCCAGTAGTATCCAGGGGCGGGGGGTGAACACTGAAGCTTTCTTT.

This clone was seen once. The chain has TRBV28 and TRBJ1-2; possible D gene TRBD1, 6 bases. V was trimmed by 5 bases and J by 5 bases, leaving 21 bases between them. Germline assignment: CDR1 MDHEN and CDR2 SYDVKM. The CDR3 loop spans 16 amino acids. The CDR3 loop is CASSLPAGGSTYGYTF. The DNA of the CDR3 is TGTGCCAGCAGTCTTCCGGCGGGGGGCTCAACTTATGGCTACACCTTC.

The chain is built from TRBV5-6 and TRBJ1-6; D gene ambiguous. Germline CDR1 and CDR2: SGHDT and YYEEEE. Trimming removed 0 bases at V and 9 bases at J, with 10 bases between. The CDR3 loop spans 14 amino acids. DNA of the CDR3: TGTGCCAGCAGCTTGGGAGGGAACGGTTCACCCCTCCACTTT. It encodes CASSLGGNGSPLHF.

This clone was counted a few times. The chain has TRBV30 and TRBJ2-1; D might be TRBD2 (6 bases). CDR1 and CDR2 from the germline V gene are GTSNPN and SVGIG (reference sequence). The CDR3 totals 13 residues. Deletions cut 0 bases from V and 8 bases from J, with 11 bases between. DNA of the CDR3: TGTGCCTGGAGTGTATCGGGGGACCATGAGCAGTTCTTC. Translating it yields CAWSVSGDHEQFF. The full variable domain, its missing parts supplied by reference TRBV30 and TRBJ2-1, is SQTIHQWPATLVQPVGSPLSLECTVEGTSNPNLYWYRQAAGRGLQLLFYSVGIGQISSEVPQNLSASRPQDRQFILSSKKLLLSDSGFYLCAWSVSGDHEQFFGPGTRLTVL.

The chain is built from TRBV19 and TRBJ1-1; tentatively, D is TRBD1 (6 bases). The CDR3 is 15 amino acids. Trimming took 2 bases from V and 11 from J, leaving 21 bases between them. Germline V CDR1 and CDR2: LNHDA, SQIVND (reference sequence). CDR3 coding DNA: TGTGCCAGTAGTATATTCCCCCCGGGGGGCCGAGGGGCTTTCTTT. It codes for CASSIFPPGGRGAFF.

The chain recombines TRBV11-2 with TRBJ2-7, with TRBD1 matching over 9 bases. The CDR3 totals 16 residues. Germline V gene data show CDR1 as SGHAT and CDR2 as FQNNGV. With V trimmed by 4 bases and J by 5 bases, 12 bases remained unmatched. This CDR3 is CASSSLPGQGKDEQYF. The DNA of the CDR3 is TGTGCCAGCAGCTCCCTCCCGGGACAGGGAAAGGACGAGCAGTACTTC.

CDR3: CASSYSQREVANTGELFF. CDR3 coding DNA: TGTGCCAGCAGTTACTCCCAGCGGGAGGTCGCGAACACCGGGGAGCTGTTTTTT. The chain joins TRBV6-2 or TRBV6-3 to TRBJ2-2, with 9 bases fitting TRBD2. The CDR3 length is 18 residues. CDR1 and CDR2 (germline): MNHEY, SVGEGT. With 0 bases clipped from V and 0 bases from J, the junction kept 5 bases outside the gene matches.

The CDR3 bases are TGTGCCAGCAGCTTAGCGCCGACAGGACGTAGAACTGAAGCTTTCTTT. Translation: CASSLAPTGRRTEAFF. V gene TRBV7-2 combines with J gene TRBJ1-1; tentative D call: TRBD1 (6 bases). Germline CDR1 and CDR2: SGHTA and FQGNSA. CDR3 length: 16 amino acids. Trimming left V 0 bases short and J 5 bases short, with 16 bases between.